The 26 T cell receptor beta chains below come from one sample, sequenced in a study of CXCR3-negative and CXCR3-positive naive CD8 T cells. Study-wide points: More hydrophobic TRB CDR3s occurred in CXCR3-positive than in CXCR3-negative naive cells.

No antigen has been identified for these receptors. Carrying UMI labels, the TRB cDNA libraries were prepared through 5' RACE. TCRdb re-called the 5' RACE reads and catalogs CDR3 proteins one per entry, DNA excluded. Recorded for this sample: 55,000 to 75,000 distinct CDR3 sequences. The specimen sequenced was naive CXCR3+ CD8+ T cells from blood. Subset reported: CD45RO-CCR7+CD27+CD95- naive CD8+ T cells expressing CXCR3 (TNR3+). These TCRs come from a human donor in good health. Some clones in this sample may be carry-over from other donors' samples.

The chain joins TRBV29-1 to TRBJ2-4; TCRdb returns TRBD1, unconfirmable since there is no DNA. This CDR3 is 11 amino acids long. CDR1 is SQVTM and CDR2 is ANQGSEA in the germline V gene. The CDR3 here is CSVEKDAGTYF. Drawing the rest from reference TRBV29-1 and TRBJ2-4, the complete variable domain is SAVISQKPSRDICQRGTSLTIQCQVDSQVTMMFWYRQQPGQSLTLIATANQGSEATYESGFVIDKFPISRPNLTFSTLTVSNMSPEDSSIYLCSVEKDAGTYFGAGTRLSVL.

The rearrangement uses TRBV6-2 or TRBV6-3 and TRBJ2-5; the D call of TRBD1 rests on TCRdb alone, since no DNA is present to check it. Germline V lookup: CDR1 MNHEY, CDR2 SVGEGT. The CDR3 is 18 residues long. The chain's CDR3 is CASSYASILSGYQETQYF.

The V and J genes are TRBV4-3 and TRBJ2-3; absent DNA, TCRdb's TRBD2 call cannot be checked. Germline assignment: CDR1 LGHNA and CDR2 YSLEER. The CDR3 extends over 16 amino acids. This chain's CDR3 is CASSPTLAGWGDTQYF.

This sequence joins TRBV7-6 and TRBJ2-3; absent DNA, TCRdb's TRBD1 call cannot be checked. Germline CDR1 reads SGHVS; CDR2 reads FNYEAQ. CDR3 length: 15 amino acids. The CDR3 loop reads CASSLVGQETDTQYF.

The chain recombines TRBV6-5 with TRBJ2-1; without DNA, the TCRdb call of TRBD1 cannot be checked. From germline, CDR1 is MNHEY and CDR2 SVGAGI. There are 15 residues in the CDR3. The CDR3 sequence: CASSSPGTGYDEQFF.

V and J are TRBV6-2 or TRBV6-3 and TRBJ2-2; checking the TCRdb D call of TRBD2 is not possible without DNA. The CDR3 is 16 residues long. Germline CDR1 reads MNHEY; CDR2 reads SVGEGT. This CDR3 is CASSSRLAGGTGELFF.

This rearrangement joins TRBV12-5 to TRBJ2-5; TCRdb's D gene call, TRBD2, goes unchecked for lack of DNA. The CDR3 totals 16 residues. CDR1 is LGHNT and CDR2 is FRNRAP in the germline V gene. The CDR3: CASVWEAGGQQETQYF.

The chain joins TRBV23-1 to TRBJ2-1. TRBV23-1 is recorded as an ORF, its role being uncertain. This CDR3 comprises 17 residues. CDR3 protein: CASSHLLSHLAYNEQFF.

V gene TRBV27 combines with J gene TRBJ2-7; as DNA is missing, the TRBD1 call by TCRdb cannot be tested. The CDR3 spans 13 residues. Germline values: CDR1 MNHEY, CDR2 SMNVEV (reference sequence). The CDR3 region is CASSFTGGHEQYF.

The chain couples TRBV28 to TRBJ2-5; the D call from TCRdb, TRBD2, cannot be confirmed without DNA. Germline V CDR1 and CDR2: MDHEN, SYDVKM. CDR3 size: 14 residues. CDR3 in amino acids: CASSRTSSQETQYF.

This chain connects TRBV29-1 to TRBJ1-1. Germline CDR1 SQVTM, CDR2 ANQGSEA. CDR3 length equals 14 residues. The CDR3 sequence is CSVDMRGLNTEAFF. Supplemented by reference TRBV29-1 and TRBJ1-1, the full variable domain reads SAVISQKPSRDICQRGTSLTIQCQVDSQVTMMFWYRQQPGQSLTLIATANQGSEATYESGFVIDKFPISRPNLTFSTLTVSNMSPEDSSIYLCSVDMRGLNTEAFFGQGTRLTVV.

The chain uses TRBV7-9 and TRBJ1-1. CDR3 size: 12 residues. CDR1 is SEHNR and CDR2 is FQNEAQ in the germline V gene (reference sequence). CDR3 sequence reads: CASSPEGTEAFF.

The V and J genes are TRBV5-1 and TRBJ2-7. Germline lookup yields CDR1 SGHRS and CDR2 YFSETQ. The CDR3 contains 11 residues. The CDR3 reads CASSSDYEQYF.

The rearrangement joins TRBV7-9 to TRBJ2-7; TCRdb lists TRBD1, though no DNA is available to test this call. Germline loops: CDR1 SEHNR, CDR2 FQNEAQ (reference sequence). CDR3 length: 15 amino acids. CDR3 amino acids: CASSTHRGEGDEQYF. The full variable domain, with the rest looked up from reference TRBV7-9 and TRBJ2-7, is DTGVSQNPRHKITKRGQNVTFRCDPISEHNRLYWYRQTLGQGPEFLTYFQNEAQLEKSRLLSDRFSAERPKGSFSTLEIQRTEQGDSAMYLCASSTHRGEGDEQYFGPGTRLTVT.

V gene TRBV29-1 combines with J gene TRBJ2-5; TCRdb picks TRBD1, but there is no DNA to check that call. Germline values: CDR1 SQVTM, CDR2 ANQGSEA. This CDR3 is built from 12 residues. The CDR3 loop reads CSVESGRETQYF.

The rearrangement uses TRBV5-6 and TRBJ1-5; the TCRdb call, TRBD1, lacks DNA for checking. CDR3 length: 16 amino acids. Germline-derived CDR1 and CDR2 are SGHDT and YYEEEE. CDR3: CASKLAGQGGNQPQHF.

The CDR3 here is CASSDSIRQGHSYEQYF. The chain combines TRBV6-4 with TRBJ2-7; the D call of TRBD1 rests on TCRdb alone, since no DNA is present to check it. CDR1 and CDR2 (germline): MRHNA, SNTAGT. The CDR3 runs to 17 residues.

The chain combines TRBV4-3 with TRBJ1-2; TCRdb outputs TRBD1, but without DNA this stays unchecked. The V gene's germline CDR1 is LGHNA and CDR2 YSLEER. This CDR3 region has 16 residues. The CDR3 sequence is CASSQFAEGPNYGYTF.

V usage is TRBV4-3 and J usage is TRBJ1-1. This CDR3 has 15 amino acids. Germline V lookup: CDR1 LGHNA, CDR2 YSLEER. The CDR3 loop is CASSQKISGFTEAFF.

This CDR3 is CSAARGQGVDTQYF. V gene TRBV20-1 combines with J gene TRBJ2-3; TCRdb's D call of TRBD1 is untestable without DNA. The CDR3 runs 14 residues. In germline, CDR1 is DFQATT, CDR2 SNEGSKA (reference sequence).

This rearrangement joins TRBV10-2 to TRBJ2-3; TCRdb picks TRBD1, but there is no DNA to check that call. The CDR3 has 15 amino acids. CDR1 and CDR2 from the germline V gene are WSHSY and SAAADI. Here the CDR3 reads CASSDPGYSTDTQYF.

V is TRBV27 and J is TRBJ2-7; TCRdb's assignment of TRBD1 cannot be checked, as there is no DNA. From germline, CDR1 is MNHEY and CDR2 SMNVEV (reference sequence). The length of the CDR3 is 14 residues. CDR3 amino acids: CASSRTGQSYEQYF.

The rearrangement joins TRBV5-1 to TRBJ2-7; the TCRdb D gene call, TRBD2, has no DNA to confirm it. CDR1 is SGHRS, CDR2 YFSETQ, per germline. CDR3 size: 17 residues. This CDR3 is CASSRSPLDLGISEQYF.

This CDR3 reads CASSPRTGDSYEQYF. The chain combines TRBV18 with TRBJ2-7; the TCRdb D gene call, TRBD1, has no DNA to confirm it. Germline-derived CDR1 and CDR2 are KGHSH and LQKENI. The CDR3 has 15 residues.

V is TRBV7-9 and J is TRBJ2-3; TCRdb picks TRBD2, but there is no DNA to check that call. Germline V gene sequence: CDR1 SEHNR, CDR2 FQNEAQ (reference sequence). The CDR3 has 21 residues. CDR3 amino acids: CASRLVGNVRPAVTSTDTQYF. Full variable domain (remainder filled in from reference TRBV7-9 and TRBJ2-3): DTGVSQNPRHKITKRGQNVTFRCDPISEHNRLYWYRQTLGQGPEFLTYFQNEAQLEKSRLLSDRFSAERPKGSFSTLEIQRTEQGDSAMYLCASRLVGNVRPAVTSTDTQYFGPGTRLTVL.

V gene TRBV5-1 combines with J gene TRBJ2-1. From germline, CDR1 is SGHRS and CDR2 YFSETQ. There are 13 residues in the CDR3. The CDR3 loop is CASSSQSGNEQFF.